By proportion, the clone carrying this TCR beta chain is medium-sized (0.01 to 0.1%). The antigen is undetermined. Targeted sequencing depth ranged from 1 in 200,000 to 1 in 1 million T cells. Method: immunoSEQ multiplex PCR; TCRdb's copy keeps in-frame clones and lacks some. The sample consists of 140,000 to 150,000 clones, about 75% of them appearing once. This CDR3 comprises 13 residues. The germline gives CDR1 LNHDA, CDR2 SQIVND (reference sequence). Trimming cost V 7 bases and J 7 bases; bases outside gene matches: 5. This record belongs to a study of cytotoxic CD8 clonotypes in ibrutinib-treated CLL. As for the study in general: Of the patients, about a dozen were relapsed/refractory, under 16 treatment-naive and 17 to 18 IGHV unmutated.

Findings of the study overall: Samples were collected at differing times from sustained-remission and progressing patients. Whereas clonality rose at ibrutinib response, it declined toward baseline at progression.

Sequencing was performed on PBMCs, taken after 24 months of ibrutinib treatment. This sequence originates from a human donor with chronic lymphocytic leukemia. V and J are TRBV19 and TRBJ1-5, with 9 bases identical to TRBD1. CDR3 amino acids: CASTGTGWQPQHF. The DNA of the CDR3 is TGTGCCAGTACTGGGACAGGGTGGCAGCCCCAGCATTTT. The full variable domain, its missing parts supplied by reference TRBV19 and TRBJ1-5, is DGGITQSPKYLFRKEGQNVTLSCEQNLNHDAMYWYRQDPGQGLRLIYYSQIVNDFQKGDIAEGYSVSREKKESFPLTVTSAQKNPTAFYLCASTGTGWQPQHFGDGTRLSIL.